The subject of this entry is one T cell receptor beta chain. This sample was included in a study of blood T cell repertoires in COVID-19. Study context: Acute and convalescent COVID-19 specimens originated in the United States, Italy and Spain. T cells, B-cell-depleted T cells, or PBMCs provided the cDNA or gDNA that served as material.

Original data processing: Scientists estimated how many nucleated cells there were by amplifying reference gene primers. The repertoire was sequenced with immunoSEQ multiplex PCR; TCRdb's copy has only in-frame clones and lacks some. V, J and clone size are those of that table, while D and trimming were read from the DNA. This sample has 150,000 to 200,000 clones; roughly 93% occur once, and the top ten carry under 5%. The ends were cut back, 3 bases at V and 5 bases at J, with 17 bases in the middle. The CDR3 runs to 15 residues. Germline V gene lookup returns CDR1 KGHSH and CDR2 LQKENI. The origin of this receptor is a woman in her forties or fifties with acute or convalescent COVID-19. The specimen was peripheral blood. The chain employs TRBV18 and TRBJ2-7, with D unresolved. The CDR3 sequence is CASSPRLSLDHEQYF. For the CDR3, the DNA is TGTGCCAGCTCACCGCGGCTCTCCTTAGACCACGAGCAGTACTTC.